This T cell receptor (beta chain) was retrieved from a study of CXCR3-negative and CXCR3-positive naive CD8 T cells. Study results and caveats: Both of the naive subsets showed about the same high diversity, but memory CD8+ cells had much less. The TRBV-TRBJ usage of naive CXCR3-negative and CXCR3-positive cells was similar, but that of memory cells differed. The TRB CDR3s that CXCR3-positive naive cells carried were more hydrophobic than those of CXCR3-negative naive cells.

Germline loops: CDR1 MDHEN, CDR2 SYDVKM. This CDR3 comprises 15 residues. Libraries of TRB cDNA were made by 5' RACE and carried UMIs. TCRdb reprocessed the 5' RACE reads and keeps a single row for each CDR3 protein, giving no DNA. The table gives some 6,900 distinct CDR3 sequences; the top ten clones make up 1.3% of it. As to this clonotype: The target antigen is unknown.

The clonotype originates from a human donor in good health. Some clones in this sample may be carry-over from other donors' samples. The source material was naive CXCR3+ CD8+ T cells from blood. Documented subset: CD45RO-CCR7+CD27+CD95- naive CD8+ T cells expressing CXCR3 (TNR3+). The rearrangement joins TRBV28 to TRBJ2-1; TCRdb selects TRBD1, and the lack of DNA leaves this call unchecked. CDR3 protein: CASTLRGTYYNEQFF.